What follows describes a single TCR beta chain. The sample is drawn from a study of T cell changes during pregnancy in multiple sclerosis. Using immunoSEQ multiplex PCR, the repertoire was profiled, and TCRdb retains in-frame clones only, with some absent. Among 70,000 to 75,000 clones, around 94% were seen once, and the ten largest hold approximately 2.4%. This CDR3 is 16 amino acids long. The germline CDR1 and CDR2 sequences are KGHSH and LQKENI. V lost 3 bases, J lost 0 bases, and 12 bases lay in between. Material: peripheral blood, obtained before pregnancy. The chain is built from TRBV18 and TRBJ1-5; no clear D. This clonotype was sampled from a female donor with multiple sclerosis, enrolled in a pregnancy study. CDR3 in DNA: TGTGCCAGCTCACCTTACAGCACCTATAGCAATCAGCCCCAGCATTTT. Protein product: CASSPYSTYSNQPQHF. The whole variable domain, filled in from reference TRBV18 and TRBJ1-5, reads NAGVMQNPRHLVRRRGQEARLRCSPMKGHSHVYWYRQLPEEGLKFMVYLQKENIIDESGMPKERFSAEFPKEGPSILRIQQVVRGDSAAYFCASSPYSTYSNQPQHFGDGTRLSIL.